This T cell receptor beta chain was captured in a study of tumor-infiltrating lymphocytes in primary liver carcinoma. About the study: Surgeons treated the primary liver carcinoma of the patients by surgical resection.

This clonotype was counted between two and nine times. Its antigen is not identified. A constant-region primer primed TCR beta cDNA synthesis from 450 to 550 ng of total RNA. Three-round nested multiplex PCR performed with slightly modified ARM-PCR produced the TCR beta libraries. Both of the initial two PCR rounds ran for around 9 cycles and employed TRBV1-TRBV30 forward primers alongside a C-beta reverse primer. TCRdb redid the calling of the multiplex PCR reads with MiXCR, one entry per CDR3 protein. Seen here are approximately 340,000 distinct CDR3 sequences, roughly 61% observed once, and the top ten hold about 6.5%. The blood RNA (from unsorted whole blood) was obtained, and germline DNA was also extracted. Preoperatively, four milliliters of peripheral blood were collected. Unmatched junction bases numbered 7, after V lost 6 bases and J lost 7 bases. Germline V lookup: CDR1 MNHEY, CDR2 SVGEGT. This CDR3 contains 14 residues.

Whole-study findings and limits: The overlap of tumor-adjacent and tumor-blood pairs was smaller than that of tumor region pairs.

This clonotype was sampled from a man aged 35 to 55 with primary liver carcinoma and hepatitis B virus infection. V usage is TRBV6-2 or TRBV6-3 and J usage is TRBJ2-1; 9 bases agree with TRBD2. Material for sequencing was peripheral blood. The CDR3 sequence is CASRSSGRLNEQFF. For the CDR3, the DNA is TGTGCCAGCAGGTCGAGCGGGAGGTTGAATGAGCAGTTCTTC.